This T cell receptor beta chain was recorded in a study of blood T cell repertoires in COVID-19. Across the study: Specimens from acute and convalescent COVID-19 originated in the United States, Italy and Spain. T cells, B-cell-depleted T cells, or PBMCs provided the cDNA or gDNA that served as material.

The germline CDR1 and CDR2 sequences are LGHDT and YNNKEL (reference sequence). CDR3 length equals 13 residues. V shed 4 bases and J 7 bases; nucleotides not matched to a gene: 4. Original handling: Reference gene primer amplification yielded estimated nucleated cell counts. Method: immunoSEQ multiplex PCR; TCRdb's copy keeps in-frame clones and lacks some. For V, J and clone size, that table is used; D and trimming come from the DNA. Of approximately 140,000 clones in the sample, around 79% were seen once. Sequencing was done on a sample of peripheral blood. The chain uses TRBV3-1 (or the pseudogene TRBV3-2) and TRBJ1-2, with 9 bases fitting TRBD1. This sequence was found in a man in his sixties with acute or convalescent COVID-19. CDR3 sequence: CASSLRTGVGYTF. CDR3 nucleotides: TGTGCCAGCAGCCTCAGGACAGGGGTTGGCTACACCTTC.